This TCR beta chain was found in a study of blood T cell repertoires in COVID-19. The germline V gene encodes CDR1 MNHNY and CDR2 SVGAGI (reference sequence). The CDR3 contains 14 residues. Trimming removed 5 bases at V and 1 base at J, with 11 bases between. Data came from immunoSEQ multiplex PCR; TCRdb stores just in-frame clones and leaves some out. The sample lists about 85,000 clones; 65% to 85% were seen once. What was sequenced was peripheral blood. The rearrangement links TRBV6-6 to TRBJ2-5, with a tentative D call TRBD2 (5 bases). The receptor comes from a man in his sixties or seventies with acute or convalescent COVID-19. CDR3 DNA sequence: TGTGCCAGCAGTCCTTCGGGGAGCCAAGAGACCCAGTACTTC. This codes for CASSPSGSQETQYF.